The T cell receptor (beta chain) under discussion was sequenced for a study of regulatory T cells in long-lasting Graves disease (dated by TCRdb to the early 2020s). Notes on the research overall: Patients with newly diagnosed Graves' disease had been on antithyroid drugs for under 3 months. The study was registered as a clinical trial and conducted in China. A total of around 35 samples underwent TCR sequencing: roughly 13 from persistent and approximately 20 from newly diagnosed Graves' disease patients. This study used TCR sequencing and RNA sequencing of peripheral blood to compare persistent Graves' disease patients against newly diagnosed Graves' disease patients.

Reading the label with the study, this specimen's time point is: newly diagnosed GD, antithyroid drugs for less than 3 months. RNA was extracted from PBMCs in TRIzol for both TCR sequencing and RNA sequencing. Graves' disease was diagnosed according to American Thyroid Association guidelines. Recruitment of patients was carried out at an endocrinology department in Xi'an, China. Each patient gave about 8.1 milliliters of peripheral blood, collected in an EDTA anticoagulant tube. PBMCs were isolated by Ficoll Paque Plus density gradient separation without further T cell sorting. An Agilent 2100 Bioanalyzer and agarose gel were used to check RNA quality, and a NanoDrop 2000 was used to measure RNA concentration. Overall results and qualifications from the work: The authors acknowledged the small sample size as a limitation that may reduce accuracy. Preferential use of TRBV28, TRBJ1-2 and TRBJ2-5 was observed in persistent disease, whereas TRBV20-1 and TRBJ2-1 were favored in newly diagnosed disease. More public clonotypes were shared among persistent patients (roughly 2,900) than among newly diagnosed patients (966). Peripheral blood alone was examined, since thyroid tissue, which constituted the primary lesion, could not be accessed. Compared with newly diagnosed patients, persistent Graves' disease patients had lower TCR Shannon entropy and fewer highly expanded clones, which suggests clonal expansion. Sequencing and analysis were restricted to the TCR beta chain.

Its CDR3 holds 14 amino acids, cysteine through phenylalanine. Only the CDR3 portion is preserved as DNA: 42 bases, with reading frame beginning at the first base. From a lookup of the germline V gene (reference sequence), CDR1 and CDR2 are LGHDT and YNNKEL. Between the V and J ends, shortened by 4 bases and 1 base respectively, the junction contains 10 bases. Of note for this clonotype: Its target antigen remains unknown. Within one base of it there is no much larger clone, and no base qualities were kept.

The library was made by multiplex PCR. These reads were obtained on an Illumina HiSeq 4000. iRepertoire HTBI primers and Arm-PCR amplification of CDR3 regions were used to construct TCR beta libraries. Before sequencing, the PCR products underwent gel purification. The study's processing was this. Across samples, 60 to 80 TRBV and 13 to 15 TRBJ segments were identified and used for gene usage analysis of CDR3 amino acid clonotypes. COPE and FqMerger were used to merge the filtered high-quality paired reads into contigs. BLAST was used to align contigs to IMGT TRBV, TRBD and TRBJ reference genes, with CDR3 defined following IMGT. Any clonotype with a frequency above 0.1% was counted as a highly expanded clone. Shannon entropy was used to measure repertoire diversity, and the Gini coefficient was used to measure V-J evenness. Public clonotypes were defined as clonotypes shared by more than one individual. TCRdb redid the processing of the public reads, applying fastp at Q25 and MiXCR, and retained in-frame beta chains. CDR3 protein sequences are deduplicated, and each keeps its most common genes and DNA. The V and J calls were not made by the authors but by TCRdb's processing. The sample table contains 350,000 to 400,000 distinct CDR3 sequences; only one count was recorded for about 16% of them. The ten most abundant clones make up 20% to 25% of the sample.

Here the sequenced sample was peripheral blood mononuclear cells (PBMCs), taken at new diagnosis, from a patient treated with antithyroid drugs. This receptor was taken from a female donor with Graves disease. The V gene is TRBV3-1 and the J gene is TRBJ1-1; no D gene can be assigned with confidence. The nucleotide sequence is given as TGTGCCAGCAGCCCACGAAGGGCGAACACTGAAGCTTTCTTT. This gives the protein CASSPRRANTEAFF.